The 5 T cell receptor beta chains below were found in one sample sequenced in a study of tissue T cells after allogeneic stem cell transplantation. TCRdb's table, derived via immunoSEQ multiplex PCR, lists solely in-frame clones and lacks some. Here the sample spans approximately 5,000 clones, under 65% being singletons. The time point denotes: mouse harvest day 7 after allogeneic transplant. The graft held 10^6 splenic CD5+ T cells and 10^7 T-cell-depleted bone marrow cells. The sample comprised gut tissue. The receptors shown here come from a female BALB/c mouse given C57BL/6 T cells with graft-versus-host disease after an allogeneic hematopoietic cell transplant.

This clone was observed a few times. The listed genes are named as in mouse. The CDR3 end lies 1 residue beyond the end of the read and is filled in from the germline J gene. This sequence joins TRBV13-2 and TRBJ1-1; 9 nucleotides line up with TRBD1. Looked up from germline, CDR1 is NNHNN and CDR2 is SYGAGS (reference sequence). The CDR3 consists of 13 residues. V lost 2 bases to trimming and J lost 10 bases; unmatched junction nucleotides: 6. The CDR3 reads CASGEQGAVGVFF. The sequenced CDR3 bases are TGTGCCAGCGGTGAACAGGGGGCGGTAGGAGTCTTC.

A note on this clone: These gene names are mouse names. The read halts 1 residue ahead of the CDR3 end, with the missing end drawn from the germline J gene. The same CDR3 arises from other DNA sequences in this sample as well. The V and J genes are TRBV26 and TRBJ2-7; 7 nucleotides align to TRBD1. J was trimmed by 0 bases and V by 4 bases; bases with no gene match: 3. The germline gives CDR1 KGHPV, CDR2 FQNQEV (reference sequence). This CDR3 contains 14 residues. CDR3 DNA (partial): TGTGCCAGCAGTCCGGGACAGAGCTCCTATGAACAGTAC. It specifies CASSPGQSSYEQY. The full CDR3 reads CASSPGQSSYEQYF.

Note on this clone: Mouse germline and gene names are used. The read ends 1 residue early relative to the CDR3; the germline J gene fills the gap. The chain is built from TRBV2 and TRBJ2-5; D is possibly TRBD1 (5 bases). CDR3 length: 15 amino acids. Germline CDR1 reads LGHNA; CDR2 reads YSYQKL. The V gene lost 0 bases and the J gene lost 0 bases, with 7 bases spanning the gap. The CDR3 bases that were read are TGTGCCAGCAGCCAAGAAAGGGGTAACCAAGACACCCAGTAC. As protein: CASSQERGNQDTQY. The CDR3 in full is CASSQERGNQDTQYF.

Notes on this clone: The genes and germline here are from mouse. The read ends 1 residue shy of where the CDR3 ends; the end is completed using the germline J gene. This chain links TRBV20 with TRBJ2-5, with D unclear. Germline assignment: CDR1 GFQATS and CDR2 STVNSAI. The V gene lost 1 base and the J gene lost 6 bases, with 2 bases spanning the gap. This CDR3 has 10 amino acids. The CDR3 region is CGARGDTQYF. The DNA read from the CDR3 is TGTGGTGCTAGGGGGGACACCCAGTAC.

This clone was seen more than once but under ten times. Gene names refer to mouse genes. The read comes to an end 1 residue before the CDR3 does, leaving the germline J gene to fill in the end. The chain uses TRBV16 and TRBJ1-1, with unresolved D. Germline CDR1 is SGHSA and CDR2 is FRNQAP. The CDR3 totals 14 residues. The germline V and J ends were trimmed by 0 bases and 1 base, with 6 bases remaining between them. The CDR3 here is CASSLDWGNTEVFF. CDR3 bases read: TGTGCAAGCAGCTTAGATTGGGGGAACACAGAAGTCTTC.